This TCR beta chain was sequenced for a study of control samples from healthy donors and cancer patients. Profiled with immunoSEQ multiplex PCR; TCRdb holds only in-frame clones, not every one. The sample yields approximately 80,000 clones, 91% seen once. The CDR3 is 13 amino acids. Germline assignment: CDR1 LNHDA and CDR2 SQIVND (reference sequence). Deletions cut 7 bases from V and 5 bases from J, with 15 bases between. The sample consisted of blood. This receptor was identified in a man younger than 45 in good health. This chain uses TRBV19 with TRBJ2-7, with D uncertain. The CDR3 reads CASISSERHEQYF. The DNA of the CDR3 is TGTGCCAGTATTAGTTCGGAACGCCACGAGCAGTACTTC. Looking up the rest from reference TRBV19 and TRBJ2-7 gives the full variable domain: DGGITQSPKYLFRKEGQNVTLSCEQNLNHDAMYWYRQDPGQGLRLIYYSQIVNDFQKGDIAEGYSVSREKKESFPLTVTSAQKNPTAFYLCASISSERHEQYFGPGTRLTVT.